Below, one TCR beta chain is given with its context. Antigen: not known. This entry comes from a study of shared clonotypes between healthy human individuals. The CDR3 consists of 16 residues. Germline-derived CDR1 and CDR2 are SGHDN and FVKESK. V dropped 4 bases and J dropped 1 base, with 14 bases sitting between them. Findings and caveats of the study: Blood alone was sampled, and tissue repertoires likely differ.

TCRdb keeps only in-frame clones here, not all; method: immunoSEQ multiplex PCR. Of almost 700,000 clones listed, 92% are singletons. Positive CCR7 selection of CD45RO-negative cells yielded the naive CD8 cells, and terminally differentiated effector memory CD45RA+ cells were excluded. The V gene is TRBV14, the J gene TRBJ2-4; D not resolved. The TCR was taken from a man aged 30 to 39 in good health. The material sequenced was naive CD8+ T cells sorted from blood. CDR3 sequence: CASSPTLATAKNIQYF. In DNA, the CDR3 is TGTGCCAGCAGCCCTACTCTTGCAACGGCCAAAAACATTCAGTACTTC.